These T cell receptor beta chains were read from a single sample in a study of regulatory and conventional T cells in RAG deficiency. Here immunoSEQ multiplex PCR was the method, and the copy in TCRdb shows in-frame clones only, minus some. Found here are almost 35,000 clones, about 80% of them singletons; the top ten hold around 3.4%. The same sample was also studied in work on regulatory T cells.

Sequences were obtained from CD4+ effector T cells sorted from blood. The receptors were sampled from a human donor in good health. Each CDR3 is given with its conserved first and last residue. The order of the fields is V gene, D gene, J gene, clone size, CDR3 DNA, CDR3 protein. D genes are given only for firm matches. Clone size, where shown, is once, few, many, or a class for clones that have expanded.

v_call: TRBV2; d_call: -; j_call: TRBJ1-5; clone_size: -; cdr3_nt: TGTGCCAGCAGCCTAGGAGACAGTTATAGCAATCAGCCCCAGCATTTT; cdr3_aa: CASSLGDSYSNQPQHF
v_call: TRBV5-1; d_call: -; j_call: TRBJ2-3; clone_size: -; cdr3_nt: TGCGCCAGCAGCCCACAGGGACGTGGCACAGATACGCAGTATTTT; cdr3_aa: CASSPQGRGTDTQYF
v_call: TRBV19; d_call: -; j_call: TRBJ1-5; clone_size: -; cdr3_nt: TGTGCCAGTAGTATAGCCGGGGGCGATCAGCCCCAGCATTTT; cdr3_aa: CASSIAGGDQPQHF
v_call: TRBV7-2; d_call: -; j_call: TRBJ2-7; clone_size: -; cdr3_nt: TGTGCCAGCAGCCCAGCGGCAGCTTTCTCCTACGAGCAGTACTTC; cdr3_aa: CASSPAAAFSYEQYF
v_call: TRBV2; d_call: -; j_call: TRBJ1-5; clone_size: few; cdr3_nt: TGTGCCAGCAGTGATAGGGCTCAGCCCCAGCATTTT; cdr3_aa: CASSDRAQPQHF
v_call: TRBV18; d_call: -; j_call: TRBJ2-7; clone_size: few; cdr3_nt: TGTGCCAGCTCACCGTATTTGGACAGCCTAGAGCAGTACTTC; cdr3_aa: CASSPYLDSLEQYF
v_call: TRBV6-5; d_call: TRBD2; j_call: TRBJ2-7; clone_size: -; cdr3_nt: TGTGCCAGCAGTTACCGGGCTAGCGGGGGCTACGAGCAGTACTTC; cdr3_aa: CASSYRASGGYEQYF
v_call: TRBV2; d_call: TRBD1; j_call: TRBJ1-5; clone_size: few; cdr3_nt: TGTGCCAGCAGTGGCGACAGGGATCAGCCCCAGCATTTT; cdr3_aa: CASSGDRDQPQHF
v_call: TRBV10-3; d_call: -; j_call: TRBJ1-4; clone_size: -; cdr3_nt: TGTGCCATCAGTGAAGGAGACACAGCTAATGAAAAACTGTTTTTT; cdr3_aa: CAISEGDTANEKLFF
v_call: TRBV7-8; d_call: TRBD1; j_call: TRBJ2-7; clone_size: -; cdr3_nt: TGTGCCAGCAGCCCCAGGACAGGGGGATTTTCCTACGAGCAGTACTTC; cdr3_aa: CASSPRTGGFSYEQYF
v_call: TRBV5-1; d_call: TRBD1; j_call: TRBJ2-5; clone_size: -; cdr3_nt: TGCGCCAGCAGCCGCGGGACAGGGGGTCGCCAAGAGACCCAGTACTTC; cdr3_aa: CASSRGTGGRQETQYF
v_call: TRBV18; d_call: TRBD1; j_call: TRBJ2-2; clone_size: -; cdr3_nt: TGTGCCAGCTCACCGTTCAGAGGGGGCGACACCGGGGAGCTGTTTTTT; cdr3_aa: CASSPFRGGDTGELFF
v_call: TRBV19; d_call: TRBD1; j_call: TRBJ1-1; clone_size: -; cdr3_nt: TGTGCCAGTAGCAAGACAGGGGGCGGGTTGCTTGAAGCTTTCTTT; cdr3_aa: CASSKTGGGLLEAFF
v_call: TRBV7-2; d_call: -; j_call: TRBJ2-4; clone_size: -; cdr3_nt: TGTGCCAGCAGCACCCACCCCATTAGGCACCTAGCCAAAAACATTCAGTACTTC; cdr3_aa: CASSTHPIRHLAKNIQYF
v_call: TRBV2; d_call: -; j_call: TRBJ1-1; clone_size: once; cdr3_nt: TGTGCCAGCAGTGAGAACACTATGAACACTGAAGCTTTCTTT; cdr3_aa: CASSENTMNTEAFF
v_call: TRBV5-1; d_call: -; j_call: TRBJ2-5; clone_size: -; cdr3_nt: TGCGCCAGCAGCCCGACCCTCGGGGTAGGAGAGACCCAGTACTTC; cdr3_aa: CASSPTLGVGETQYF
v_call: TRBV7-8; d_call: TRBD1; j_call: TRBJ1-4; clone_size: few; cdr3_nt: TGTGCCAGCGGCCCCCGACAGGGTTCTTATGAAAAACTGTTTTTT; cdr3_aa: CASGPRQGSYEKLFF
v_call: TRBV2; d_call: -; j_call: TRBJ2-5; clone_size: -; cdr3_nt: TGTGCCAGCAGTCCTTACCGGGACATTAAAGAGACCCAGTACTTC; cdr3_aa: CASSPYRDIKETQYF
v_call: TRBV11-2; d_call: -; j_call: TRBJ2-3; clone_size: -; cdr3_nt: TGTGCCAGCAGCCCCGGACTGATCACAGATACGCAGTATTTT; cdr3_aa: CASSPGLITDTQYF
v_call: TRBV2; d_call: -; j_call: TRBJ2-1; clone_size: -; cdr3_nt: TGTGCCAGCAGCCTAGGGGCGGGTGAGCAGTTCTTC; cdr3_aa: CASSLGAGEQFF
v_call: TRBV2; d_call: -; j_call: TRBJ2-7; clone_size: -; cdr3_nt: TGTGCCAGCAGAGAAGGGCAGGGTGTCTACGAGCAGTACTTC; cdr3_aa: CASREGQGVYEQYF
v_call: TRBV7-2; d_call: -; j_call: TRBJ1-5; clone_size: -; cdr3_nt: TGTGCCAGCAGGCCTGGTGGTAGCAATCAGCCCCAGCATTTT; cdr3_aa: CASRPGGSNQPQHF
v_call: TRBV18; d_call: -; j_call: TRBJ2-5; clone_size: -; cdr3_nt: TGTGCCAGCTCACCAACCGAACAGACCCAGTACTTC; cdr3_aa: CASSPTEQTQYF
v_call: TRBV10-3; d_call: -; j_call: TRBJ2-2; clone_size: -; cdr3_nt: TGTGCCATCAGTGAGTCGATCCCGGTGAACACCGGGGAGCTGTTTTTT; cdr3_aa: CAISESIPVNTGELFF
v_call: TRBV7-3; d_call: TRBD2; j_call: TRBJ2-3; clone_size: -; cdr3_nt: TGTGCCAGCAGCTTAACTCCTAGCGGGGGAGGTACAGATACGCAGTATTTT; cdr3_aa: CASSLTPSGGGTDTQYF
v_call: TRBV15; d_call: -; j_call: TRBJ1-1; clone_size: once; cdr3_nt: TGTGCCACCAGCAGAGACAGGGCGGAGGCTGAAGCTTTCTTT; cdr3_aa: CATSRDRAEAEAFF
v_call: TRBV7-2; d_call: -; j_call: TRBJ2-1; clone_size: -; cdr3_nt: TGTGCCAGCAGCTTTCTGGTGGGTGAGCAGTTCTTC; cdr3_aa: CASSFLVGEQFF
v_call: TRBV11-2; d_call: TRBD1; j_call: TRBJ1-3; clone_size: -; cdr3_nt: TGTGCCAGCAGCTCACAGGGGGTTTCGAACACCATATATTTT; cdr3_aa: CASSSQGVSNTIYF
v_call: TRBV5-1; d_call: -; j_call: TRBJ1-1; clone_size: -; cdr3_nt: TGCGCCAGCAGCTTATCAGGGCAGAACACTGAAGCTTTCTTT; cdr3_aa: CASSLSGQNTEAFF
v_call: TRBV19; d_call: -; j_call: TRBJ2-3; clone_size: -; cdr3_nt: TGTGCCAGTAGTCAGAGAGAGAGGGGATCACCCGATACGCAGTATTTT; cdr3_aa: CASSQRERGSPDTQYF
v_call: TRBV7-3; d_call: -; j_call: TRBJ1-1; clone_size: -; cdr3_nt: TGTGCCAGCAGCTTAATGGGAGGAACTGAAGCTTTCTTT; cdr3_aa: CASSLMGGTEAFF
v_call: TRBV7-3; d_call: -; j_call: TRBJ2-3; clone_size: -; cdr3_nt: TGTGCCAGCAGCTTCACTCCCGACTTCGATACGCAGTATTTT; cdr3_aa: CASSFTPDFDTQYF
v_call: TRBV5-4; d_call: -; j_call: TRBJ1-4; clone_size: once; cdr3_nt: TGTGCCAGCAGCTACACCGTACAGGGTGGGAGGACTAATGAAAAACTGTTTTTT; cdr3_aa: CASSYTVQGGRTNEKLFF
v_call: TRBV18; d_call: -; j_call: TRBJ2-5; clone_size: -; cdr3_nt: TGTGCCAGCTCACCGTACCAAGAGACCCAGTACTTC; cdr3_aa: CASSPYQETQYF
v_call: TRBV7-6; d_call: -; j_call: TRBJ2-3; clone_size: -; cdr3_nt: TGTGCCAGCAGCCCACCATCCCGGGGACAACCAGATACGCAGTATTTT; cdr3_aa: CASSPPSRGQPDTQYF
v_call: TRBV10-1; d_call: -; j_call: TRBJ1-2; clone_size: -; cdr3_nt: TGCGCCAGCAGTCTCATGATATCGCGAAAGACCTATGGCTACACCTTC; cdr3_aa: CASSLMISRKTYGYTF
v_call: TRBV7-3; d_call: -; j_call: TRBJ2-1; clone_size: -; cdr3_nt: TGTGCCAGCAGCTTTAAGCGGGACAATGAGCAGTTCTTC; cdr3_aa: CASSFKRDNEQFF
v_call: TRBV18; d_call: -; j_call: TRBJ1-5; clone_size: -; cdr3_nt: TGTGCCAGCTCACCAGTCGCCGCAGGGAATCAGCCCCAGCATTTT; cdr3_aa: CASSPVAAGNQPQHF
v_call: TRBV30; d_call: -; j_call: TRBJ1-1; clone_size: -; cdr3_nt: TGTGCCTGGAGGGACCCAAGGCCGGTAGGTGAAGCTTTCTTT; cdr3_aa: CAWRDPRPVGEAFF
v_call: TRBV11-2; d_call: -; j_call: TRBJ2-7; clone_size: -; cdr3_nt: TGTGCCAGCAGCCCCTACTCCGACGAGCAGTACTTC; cdr3_aa: CASSPYSDEQYF
v_call: TRBV7-9; d_call: -; j_call: TRBJ1-5; clone_size: -; cdr3_nt: TGTGCCCGGCTGGGGACCCATAGCAATCAGCCCCAGCATTTT; cdr3_aa: CARLGTHSNQPQHF
v_call: TRBV19; d_call: TRBD2; j_call: TRBJ2-3; clone_size: -; cdr3_nt: TGTGCCAGTAGTGACGCGGGGGGCACAGATACGCAGTATTTT; cdr3_aa: CASSDAGGTDTQYF
v_call: TRBV19; d_call: TRBD1; j_call: TRBJ1-1; clone_size: -; cdr3_nt: TGTGCCAGTGGACCCGGACAGGGGATCCCGACTGAAGCTTTCTTT; cdr3_aa: CASGPGQGIPTEAFF
v_call: TRBV5-1; d_call: -; j_call: TRBJ2-3; clone_size: -; cdr3_nt: TGCGCCAGCAGCACACACACTTCCCTTAGCACAGATACGCAGTATTTT; cdr3_aa: CASSTHTSLSTDTQYF
v_call: TRBV7-9; d_call: -; j_call: TRBJ1-1; clone_size: -; cdr3_nt: TGTGCCAGCAGCTCTCATGTTAGGAACACTGAAGCTTTCTTT; cdr3_aa: CASSSHVRNTEAFF
v_call: TRBV2; d_call: -; j_call: TRBJ1-3; clone_size: -; cdr3_nt: TGTGCCAGCAGTGCGGGGAGGTACGGTGCTGGAAACACCATATATTTT; cdr3_aa: CASSAGRYGAGNTIYF
v_call: TRBV30; d_call: -; j_call: TRBJ1-1; clone_size: -; cdr3_nt: TGTGCCTGGAGTCGGGCCACTGAAGCTTTCTTT; cdr3_aa: CAWSRATEAFF
v_call: TRBV5-5; d_call: TRBD1; j_call: TRBJ1-5; clone_size: -; cdr3_nt: TGTGCCAGCAGCAGACAGGGGGGCTACAATCAGCCCCAGCATTTT; cdr3_aa: CASSRQGGYNQPQHF
v_call: TRBV29-1; d_call: TRBD1; j_call: TRBJ1-2; clone_size: -; cdr3_nt: TGCAGCGTTGAGGGACAGGGACTATATGGCTACACCTTC; cdr3_aa: CSVEGQGLYGYTF
v_call: TRBV19; d_call: TRBD1; j_call: TRBJ1-2; clone_size: -; cdr3_nt: TGTGCCAGCGGGAAGGAACAGGGGGCTTACGGGGGCTACACCTTC; cdr3_aa: CASGKEQGAYGGYTF
v_call: TRBV9; d_call: -; j_call: TRBJ2-3; clone_size: -; cdr3_nt: TGTGCCAGCAGCGTAGTTGCCACAGATACGCAGTATTTT; cdr3_aa: CASSVVATDTQYF
v_call: TRBV6-5; d_call: -; j_call: TRBJ1-3; clone_size: -; cdr3_nt: TGTGCCAGCAGGAAGACAGGAACTAACACCATATATTTT; cdr3_aa: CASRKTGTNTIYF
v_call: TRBV5-1; d_call: -; j_call: TRBJ2-6; clone_size: -; cdr3_nt: TGCGCCAGCAGCTTGGCACTTACAAGCTCTGGGGCCAACGTCCTGACTTTC; cdr3_aa: CASSLALTSSGANVLTF
v_call: TRBV15; d_call: -; j_call: TRBJ1-2; clone_size: -; cdr3_nt: TGTGCCACCAGCAGCGGCTCCTCTAACTATGGCTACACCTTC; cdr3_aa: CATSSGSSNYGYTF
v_call: TRBV30; d_call: -; j_call: TRBJ1-5; clone_size: -; cdr3_nt: TGTGCCTGGAGTGTTTCCTGGGGGAACGATCAGCCCCAGCATTTT; cdr3_aa: CAWSVSWGNDQPQHF
v_call: TRBV10-3; d_call: -; j_call: TRBJ2-3; clone_size: -; cdr3_nt: TGTGCCATCAGCATCGTACCCCCTGGGTATACGCAGTATTTT; cdr3_aa: CAISIVPPGYTQYF
v_call: TRBV25-1; d_call: TRBD1; j_call: TRBJ1-5; clone_size: once; cdr3_nt: TGTGCCAGCAGCGGGACAGGGTTCAACCAGCCCCAGCATTTT; cdr3_aa: CASSGTGFNQPQHF